Detailed here is one T cell receptor (beta chain). What it binds is not known. At one end, the junction sequence differs from germline, possibly due to a read error. Several immunoSEQ plates held equal portions of the genomic DNA taken from each subset. TCRdb's copy holds only in-frame clones and misses some; the assay was immunoSEQ multiplex PCR. The sample lists over 1.5 million clones, roughly 98% occurring once. These data originate in a study of shared clonotypes between healthy human individuals. The CDR3 is 16 amino acids. Per germline, CDR1 SSHAT and CDR2 FNYEAQ (reference sequence). Study-wide results and limits: Only blood was sampled; tissue repertoires likely differ.

Sequences were obtained from naive CD4+ T cells sorted from blood. Subset reported: CD45RA+ positively selected. The rearrangement links TRBV7-7 to TRBJ2-2; 11 bases map to TRBD1. The source is a man younger than 40 in good health. In nucleotides, the CDR3 is TGTGCTAGCAGCTTACGTGGACAGGGGGCAAGCGGGGAGCTGTTTTTT. It specifies CASSLRGQGASGELFF.